The sequence of this TCR beta chain was determined in a study of T cells after posttransplantation cyclophosphamide. This table comes from immunoSEQ multiplex PCR, and its TCRdb copy is limited to in-frame clones, with some not included. The sample yields 20,000 to 25,000 clones, 85% to 90% seen once. On this clone itself: The antigen remains undetermined.

Controls had myeloablative marrow grafts with methotrexate and calcineurin inhibitor, sampled at 1 year. Study-wide results and limits: Later blood repertoires were often dominated by clones from the donor CD8+ memory compartment. Tissue-infiltrating T cells from skin or gut overlapped little with blood T cells. Recipient CMV seropositivity and CMV reactivation strongly tracked TRB clonality.

V was shortened by 5 bases and J by 3 bases, with 15 bases between the two germline ends. Per the germline V gene, CDR1 is SGHDT and CDR2 is YYEEEE. The CDR3 loop spans 14 amino acids. This sequence joins TRBV5-6 and TRBJ2-7; D perhaps matches TRBD1 (5 bases). The source is a female patient in her 30s who received an allogeneic stem cell transplant from an unrelated donor, was CMV-positive, and had acute and chronic GVHD. Some of these T cells may belong to the graft donor. Sequencing was performed on PBMCs, taken less than 400 days after allogeneic stem cell transplant with calcineurin inhibitor and methotrexate. Written as DNA, the CDR3 is TGTGCCAGCAGGTCGGTCCTAGGGGTCTACGAGCAGTACGTC. This encodes CASRSVLGVYEQYV.